This T cell receptor (beta chain) was recovered during a study of blood T cell repertoires in COVID-19. Study-level information: Acute and convalescent COVID-19 samples came from the United States, Italy and Spain.

This clone was recorded once. As processed by the authors: Estimates of nucleated cell counts were drawn from the amplification of reference gene primers. Data came from immunoSEQ multiplex PCR; TCRdb stores just in-frame clones and leaves some out. D and trimming come from the DNA, and the V and J calls and clone size come from that table. The sample yields around 94,000 clones, about 86% seen once. CDR1 and CDR2 from the germline V gene are SGHTA and FQGNSA. V lost 4 bases to trimming and J lost 5 bases; unmatched junction nucleotides: 14. This CDR3 contains 19 residues. This receptor was identified in a man in his sixties with acute or convalescent COVID-19. This sequence joins TRBV7-2 and TRBJ2-3; 14 nucleotides agree with TRBD2. Sequencing was performed on peripheral blood. CDR3 DNA: TGTGCCAGCAGCTCCAACCCCCCCGGACTAGCGGGGGGTGGAGATACGCAGTATTTT. It is translated as CASSSNPPGLAGGGDTQYF.